This T cell receptor beta chain stems from a study of T cells in Graves' hyperthyroidism and ophthalmopathy. Study observations and caveats: It was a median roughly 6.5 months before onset that the model predicted ophthalmopathy. Expanded thyroid clonotypes (above 0.001) were mostly also found in blood.

This CDR3 contains 13 residues. The V end lost 7 bases, the J end lost 1 base, and 7 bases lay between the germline ends. Germline V gives CDR1 SGHVS, CDR2 FQNEAQ. This clonotype was seen a few times. Its antigen remains unidentified. Graves' hyperthyroidism was deemed stable absent ophthalmopathy progression within 18 months. Orbital computed tomography and thyroid ultrasound, together with serum TRAb and thyroxine and clinical symptoms, were used for diagnoses. Regions amplified from RNA transcripts were the TCR beta CDR3 regions. A set of HTBI primers served as the primers for a first-round RT-PCR of the TCR CDR3. In TCRdb, the multiplex PCR reads were re-called with MiXCR into one record per CDR3 protein. The data contain under 700,000 distinct CDR3 sequences, 46% of them seen just once; the ten biggest clones take up roughly 8.2%.

The specimen sequenced was peripheral blood or thyroid tissue (not recorded which). V gene TRBV7-8 combines with J gene TRBJ2-2; D gene uncertain. The receptor was isolated from a woman aged 18-30 years with Graves' hyperthyroidism. The CDR3 DNA reads as TGTGCCAGCAACCTAGAGAACACCGGGGAGCTGTTTTTT. Translation: CASNLENTGELFF.